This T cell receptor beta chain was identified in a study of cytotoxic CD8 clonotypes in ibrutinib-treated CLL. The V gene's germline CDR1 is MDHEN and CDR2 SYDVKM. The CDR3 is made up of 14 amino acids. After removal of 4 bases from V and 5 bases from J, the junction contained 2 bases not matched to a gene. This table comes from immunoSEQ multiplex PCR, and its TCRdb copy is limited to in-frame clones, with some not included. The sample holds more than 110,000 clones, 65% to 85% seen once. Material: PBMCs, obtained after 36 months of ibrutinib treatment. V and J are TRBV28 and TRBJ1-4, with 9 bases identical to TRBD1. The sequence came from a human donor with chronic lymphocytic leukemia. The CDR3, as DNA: TGTGCCAGCAGTTCCGGACAGGGGAATGAAAAACTGTTTTTT. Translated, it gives CASSSGQGNEKLFF.